The 26 T cell receptor beta chains given below trace back to one sample, sequenced in a study of low-dose radiotherapy and immunotherapy resistance in tumors (dated by TCRdb to between 2021 and 2022). TCRdb lists the instrument as Illumina MiniSeq. First-strand cDNA was synthesized using Superscript III and a set of TRAV- and TRBV-specific primers, so that both TCRalpha and TCRbeta chains were covered. TCRs were amplified with Phusion for around 21 PCR cycles, with a constant-region primer paired with the adapter attached to the V primers. The public sequencing data were trimmed at Q25 with fastp and processed into clonotypes with MiXCR by TCRdb, which kept only in-frame beta chains. Rows merge per CDR3 protein into single entries with the most common DNA and genes. In this sample the table shows 85,000 to 100,000 distinct CDR3 sequences, more than 8% of which occur a single time. Approximately 0.98% of the sample rests with the top ten.

The time point label for this specimen denotes: before trial treatment. The sample here was PBMCs, taken before treatment. These receptors were taken from a male donor with prostate cancer.

This clonotype was seen ten or more times. The rearrangement joins TRBV28 to TRBJ2-7; TRBD1 agrees at 7 bases. CDR1 is MDHEN and CDR2 is SYDVKM in the germline V gene. Losses at the gene ends were 6 bases for V and 5 bases for J; bases not matched to a gene: 7. There are 13 residues in the CDR3. The CDR3 DNA is TGTGCCAGCAGCCTACTCGGGACAGACGAGCAGTACTTC. Its translation: CASSLLGTDEQYF.

This clonotype was seen many times. The gene calls are TRBV15 and TRBJ2-5; D is unresolved. Germline V gene sequence: CDR1 LNHNV, CDR2 YYDKDF (reference sequence). The CDR3 runs 12 residues. Between the trimmed V and J ends, which lost 0 bases and 5 bases, there was a span of 4 bases. This CDR3 is CATSRERETQYF. CDR3 nucleotides: TGTGCCACCAGCAGAGAGAGGGAGACCCAGTACTTC.

On this clonotype: One end of the junction varies from germline; a read error may be responsible. The V and J genes are TRBV28 and TRBJ2-5; tentatively, D is TRBD1 or TRBD2 (6 bases each). CDR3 length: 15 residues. The germline gives CDR1 MDHEN, CDR2 SYDVKM. Written as DNA, the CDR3 is TGTGTCAGCAGTTTGGGTGGGGGGCTCCAAGAGACCAAGTACTTC. This codes for CVSSLGGGLQETKYF.

This clonotype showed up many times. V usage is TRBV4-2 and J usage is TRBJ2-5; 8 bases match TRBD2. This CDR3 is 15 amino acids long. Looked up from germline, CDR1 is LGHNA and CDR2 is YNFKEQ. The junction had 7 bases not matched to a gene; V was cut back by 2 bases and J by 5 bases. The CDR3 here is CASSQKAGAGETQYF. CDR3 bases: TGTGCCAGCAGCCAAAAAGCGGGAGCTGGGGAGACCCAGTACTTC.

There are many counts of this clonotype. For the CDR3, the DNA is TGTGCCAGCAGCGTTGGGGGAGGGCCCTACGAGCAGTACTTC. Its protein product is CASSVGGGPYEQYF. The rearrangement links TRBV9 to TRBJ2-7, with 7 bases fitting TRBD2. The germline gives CDR1 SGDLS, CDR2 YYNGEE. This CDR3 has 14 residues. The V gene end was trimmed by 2 bases and the J gene end by 2 bases; junction bases not matched to a gene: 4.

This clonotype has a count of ten or more. The V and J genes are TRBV28 and TRBJ2-1; 9 bases map to TRBD1. Germline CDR1 reads MDHEN; CDR2 reads SYDVKM. The CDR3 covers 16 residues. After removal of 6 bases from V and 8 bases from J, the junction contained 14 bases not matched to a gene. The DNA of the CDR3 is TGTGCCAGCAGCAAGGTACAGGGGGCTGGTTCGGATGAGCAGTTCTTC. As protein: CASSKVQGAGSDEQFF.

In this sample, this clonotype turned up many times. The V gene is TRBV7-9, the J gene TRBJ2-5, with 11 nucleotides matching TRBD2. The CDR3 loop spans 17 amino acids. V lost 3 bases, J lost 5 bases, and 11 bases stayed unmatched. Germline V CDR1 and CDR2: SEHNR, FQNEAQ (reference sequence). CDR3 region: CASSFQGPTSGKETQYF. CDR3 coding DNA: TGTGCCAGCAGCTTTCAAGGCCCGACTAGCGGGAAGGAGACCCAGTACTTC.

This clonotype was seen more than once but under ten times. J is TRBJ1-1 and V is TRBV7-9; no definite D call. CDR1 SEHNR and CDR2 FQNEAQ come from the germline V gene (reference sequence). CDR3 length equals 12 residues. V was shortened by 3 bases and J by 12 bases, with 14 bases between the two germline ends. The CDR3 region is CASSFSGGESFF. CDR3 sequence (DNA): TGTGCCAGCAGCTTCTCCGGTGGGGAGTCTTTCTTT.

This clonotype was recorded at least ten times. The genes are TRBV29-1 and TRBJ2-1; tentatively, D is TRBD1 (6 bases). The CDR3 extends over 13 amino acids. Per the germline V gene, CDR1 is SQVTM and CDR2 is ANQGSEA. Trimming pared 7 bases from V and 4 bases from J, leaving 14 bases between. The CDR3 sequence is CSAQGLGYNEQFF. DNA for the CDR3: TGCAGCGCCCAGGGGCTCGGTTACAATGAGCAGTTCTTC.

Of note for this clonotype: This may arise from a read error, as a much more abundant clone is one base away. V usage is TRBV28 and J usage is TRBJ2-1, with 10 bases identical to TRBD1. This CDR3 region has 18 residues. Trimming at V came to 6 bases and at J to 13 bases, leaving 24 bases not matched to a gene. Germline loops: CDR1 MDHEN, CDR2 SYDVKM. Written as DNA, the CDR3 is TGTGCCAGCAGGGACAGGGGGAGGGAGGGAATAGCCAAAAACATTCAGTTCTTC. Translating it yields CASRDRGREGIAKNIQFF.

This clonotype has at least ten counts. This chain connects TRBV28 to TRBJ2-5, with a weak D call TRBD1 (5 bases). V was cut by 5 bases and J by 2 bases, with 6 bases left in between. The V gene's germline CDR1 is MDHEN and CDR2 SYDVKM. CDR3 length: 12 residues. CDR3 bases: TGTGCCAGCAGTCGACAGCAAGAGACCCAGTACTTC. This sequence encodes CASSRQQETQYF.

There are many counts of this clonotype. This chain joins TRBV2 and TRBJ2-5; D not certain. CDR3 length: 13 amino acids. Germline loops: CDR1 SNHLY, CDR2 FYNNEI. The V end was cut by 3 bases, the J end by 4 bases, with 9 bases between. The CDR3: CASSETITETQYF. DNA for the CDR3: TGTGCCAGCAGTGAGACAATCACAGAGACCCAGTACTTC.

This clonotype was recorded at least ten times. The rearrangement uses TRBV4-1 and TRBJ1-2, with D possibly being TRBD1 (6 bases). The CDR3 loop spans 16 amino acids. Trimming removed 1 base at V and 2 bases at J, with 14 bases between. Per germline, CDR1 MGHRA and CDR2 YSYEKL. As DNA, the CDR3 is TGCGCCAGCAGCCAAGGTACGGGGGCCTTAAACTATGGCTACACCTTC. This translates into CASSQGTGALNYGYTF.

In this sample, this clonotype turned up a few times. A read error may account for a junction end that differs from germline. The chain links TRBV5-3 to TRBJ1-1; 7 bases are shared with TRBD1. TRBV5-3 is an ORF; its function is uncertain. The CDR3 consists of 15 residues. The CDR3 spells CASSSHRGPNTEAFF. The DNA of the CDR3 is TGTGCCAGCAGCTCCCACAGGGGACCGAACACTGAAGCTTTCTTT.

This clonotype has ten or more counts. This chain uses TRBV28 with TRBJ2-1; TRBD2 matches 8 bases. The CDR3 is 13 amino acids. The germline V gene encodes CDR1 MDHEN and CDR2 SYDVKM. The V segment lost 6 bases and the J segment 9 bases; nucleotides outside the gene matches: 7. CDR3 in amino acids: CASSAGLVSEQFF. CDR3 in DNA: TGTGCCAGCAGCGCGGGACTAGTAAGTGAGCAGTTCTTC.

This clonotype came up many times. V usage is TRBV6-6 and J usage is TRBJ2-2, with 9 bases matching TRBD2. The CDR3 has 15 amino acids. Germline loops: CDR1 MNHNY, CDR2 SVGAGI (reference sequence). V trimming: 10 bases; J trimming: 3 bases; junction bases outside the gene matches: 9. The CDR3 is CATGLIAGDTGELFF. CDR3 nucleotides: TGTGCCACCGGGTTAATAGCGGGAGACACCGGGGAGCTGTTTTTT.

This clonotype was seen a handful of times. It is likely a read error: a sequence one base away is far more abundant. The V and J genes are TRBV11-1 and TRBJ2-5, with D hard to call. V lost 5 bases, J lost 11 bases, and 15 bases lay in between. Germline assignment: CDR1 SGHAT and CDR2 FQDESV (reference sequence). This CDR3 comprises 12 residues. The CDR3: CASSIVYNEQYF. For the CDR3, the DNA is TGTGCCAGCAGCATCGTCTACAATGAGCAGTACTTC.

There are many counts of this clonotype. The genes are TRBV12-3 or TRBV12-4 and TRBJ2-1; D is undetermined. V was cut by 8 bases and J by 0 bases, with 11 bases left in between. This CDR3 contains 14 residues. The CDR3 loop reads CASAYLGSYNEQFF. CDR3 bases: TGTGCCAGCGCTTACTTGGGCTCCTACAATGAGCAGTTCTTC.

This clonotype was recorded at least ten times. This sequence joins TRBV20-1 and TRBJ2-5; TRBD1 is a possible D gene (5 bases). V lost 6 bases and J 0 bases, leaving 20 bases between the germline ends. From germline, CDR1 is DFQATT and CDR2 SNEGSKA (reference sequence). The CDR3 is 16 amino acids. CDR3 sequence: CSAPPGRAIYQETQYF. The DNA of the CDR3 is TGCAGTGCCCCCCCAGGCAGGGCGATTTACCAAGAGACCCAGTACTTC.

This clonotype appeared many times. V usage is TRBV12-2 and J usage is TRBJ2-7; the table's TRBD1 call for D was not verified on the DNA. TRBV12-2 is shown as a pseudogene. The CDR3 length is 16 residues. CDR3 in amino acids: CASRSGGRGAFDEQYF. In nucleotides, the CDR3 is TGTGCAAGTCGCTCCGGGGGCAGGGGCGCGTTCGACGAGCAGTACTTC.

This clonotype has at least ten counts. The chain carries TRBV7-2 and TRBJ1-3; D remains unclear. CDR1 is SGHTA, CDR2 FQGNSA, per germline. V was pared by 1 base and J by 0 bases, with 7 bases between. This CDR3 contains 15 residues. The CDR3 DNA reads as TGTGCCAGCAGCTTAGTGGGGAGCTCTGGAAACACCATATATTTT. This translates into CASSLVGSSGNTIYF.

This clonotype occurred many times. One junction end disagrees with the germline gene, perhaps due to a read error. The chain is built from TRBV7-6 and TRBJ2-1, with 12 bases identical to TRBD2. Germline CDR1 SGHVS, CDR2 FNYEAQ. The CDR3 contains 15 residues. The CDR3 reads CASSLAGGYGDEQFF. CDR3 DNA: TGTGCCAGCAGCCTAGCGGGAGGGTACGGCGATGAGCAGTTCTTC.

This clonotype was seen repeatedly, ten times or more. The chain combines TRBV11-1 with TRBJ2-1; 9 nucleotides agree with TRBD2. Germline V lookup: CDR1 SGHAT, CDR2 FQDESV (reference sequence). The V gene end was trimmed by 4 bases and the J gene end by 15 bases; junction bases not matched to a gene: 13. The CDR3 spans 14 residues. CDR3 residues: CASSSSRAGGNLFF. The DNA of the CDR3 is TGTGCCAGCAGCTCCAGCCGAGCGGGAGGAAACCTGTTCTTC.

This clonotype was counted ten times or more. CDR3 in amino acids: CASSLVGLAEETQYF. DNA of the CDR3: TGTGCCAGCAGCTTGGTGGGACTAGCGGAAGAGACCCAGTACTTC. The rearrangement links TRBV5-4 to TRBJ2-5; 11 positions match TRBD2. The CDR3 loop spans 15 amino acids. Germline lookup yields CDR1 SGHNT and CDR2 YYREEE (reference sequence). Losses at the gene ends were 0 bases for V and 3 bases for J; bases not matched to a gene: 1.

This clonotype appeared many times. The chain employs TRBV7-9 and TRBJ1-4; 7 nucleotides line up with TRBD1. CDR1 is SEHNR, CDR2 FQNEAQ, per germline (reference sequence). The junction had 8 bases not matched to a gene; V was cut back by 5 bases and J by 5 bases. There are 15 residues in the CDR3. The CDR3 bases are TGTGCCAGCAGCCGCCGACAGGGCGAGAATGAAAAACTGTTTTTT. The encoded protein is CASSRRQGENEKLFF.

This clonotype was counted ten times or more. The gene calls are TRBV11-2 and TRBJ2-4; 9 bases match TRBD2. The CDR3 has 17 amino acids. The V gene end was trimmed by 4 bases and the J gene end by 3 bases; junction bases not matched to a gene: 10. Germline V gene lookup returns CDR1 SGHAT and CDR2 FQNNGV. CDR3 region: CASSSGAGGLGKNIQYF. As DNA, the CDR3 is TGTGCCAGCAGCTCTGGGGCGGGGGGGCTTGGCAAAAACATTCAGTACTTC.